This T cell receptor beta chain was documented in a study of beta chain features in type 1 diabetes. The isolated RNA, all of it, was reverse transcribed, so expressed TCRB transcripts were what got sequenced. Profiled with immunoSEQ multiplex PCR; TCRdb holds only in-frame clones, not every one. The sample shows about 900,000 clones, 17% of them seen only once. General study results and limits: Unsettled here was the matter of whether HLA type influences TCRB rearrangement. PCR might show a preference for shorter templates, equally across patients and controls.

The table lists this clone with a few counts. Antigen specificity is unknown. Germline lookup yields CDR1 SGHTA and CDR2 FQGNSA. V shed 1 base and J shed 2 bases, with 9 bases lying between them. The CDR3 length is 14 residues. Researchers reported sorting CD4+ naive, central memory, regulatory and stem cell-like memory cells via CD45RO/CCR7/CD25/CD127/CD95/CD27. This chain connects TRBV7-2 to TRBJ2-7; possible D gene TRBD1, 6 bases. The TCR comes from a young woman in good health. The specimen was naive CD4+ T cells from blood. The DNA of the CDR3 is TGTGCCAGCAGCTTAGTACAGGGCCCCTACGAGCAGTACTTC. As protein: CASSLVQGPYEQYF. The full variable domain, its missing parts supplied by reference TRBV7-2 and TRBJ2-7, is GAGVSQSPSNKVTEKGKDVELRCDPISGHTALYWYRQSLGQGLEFLIYFQGNSAPDKSGLPSDRFSAERTGGSVSTLTIQRTQQEDSAVYLCASSLVQGPYEQYFGPGTRLTVT.